Listed here are 10 T cell receptor beta chains from one sample, sequenced in a study of control samples from healthy donors and cancer patients. Produced via immunoSEQ multiplex PCR; TCRdb's table is partial and in-frame only. Among 140,000 to 150,000 clones listed, approximately 91% were seen once. Sequenced input: blood. The receptors were sampled from a man aged 30-40 years in good health.

The gene calls are TRBV28 and TRBJ1-5; 9 nucleotides match TRBD1. This CDR3 has 15 amino acids. Germline CDR1 MDHEN, CDR2 SYDVKM. The J segment lost 5 bases and the V segment lost 4 bases, leaving 6 bases of the junction unmatched. The CDR3 DNA follows: TGTGCCAGCAGTTCGGGACAGGGTATCGATCAGCCCCAGCATTTT. Protein: CASSSGQGIDQPQHF.

V and J are TRBV13 and TRBJ2-3, with 8 nucleotides matching TRBD1. The CDR3 runs to 16 residues. Trimming took 4 bases from V and 0 from J; bases not matched to a gene: 6. Germline CDR1 and CDR2: PRHDT and FYEKMQ (reference sequence). CDR3 sequence (DNA): TGTGCCAGCAGCTCCACCGGACAGGGAAGCACAGATACGCAGTATTTT. Translated, it gives CASSSTGQGSTDTQYF.

This chain connects TRBV14 to TRBJ1-6, with 7 bases identical to TRBD1. This CDR3 has 16 residues. V lost 2 bases and J lost 13; bases outside the gene matches: 14. Germline V CDR1 and CDR2: SGHDN, FVKESK. The CDR3, as DNA: TGTGCCAGCAGCCAAAGATCCGGGACAGCTTCGTCTCCCCTCCACTTT. Translated, it gives CASSQRSGTASSPLHF.

This clone was found once. This chain uses TRBV6-5 with TRBJ2-7; D possibly corresponds to TRBD2 (7 bases). The germline V and J ends were trimmed by 10 bases and 9 bases, with 22 bases remaining between them. CDR1 is MNHEY, CDR2 SVGAGI, per germline. The CDR3 sequence is 13 residues long. The CDR3 DNA reads TGTGCCACAAGGGGCGGGGGCGGGGGAAGGCAGTACTTC. Amino acid sequence: CATRGGGGGRQYF.

This clone was observed once. The chain links TRBV18 to TRBJ1-6; D unclear. V dropped 4 bases and J dropped 7 bases, with 14 bases sitting between them. CDR1 is KGHSH and CDR2 is LQKENI in the germline V gene. The CDR3 runs to 15 residues. The CDR3 sequence: CASSLPPDRNSPLHF. DNA of the CDR3: TGTGCCAGCTCACTCCCCCCGGACCGAAATTCACCCCTCCACTTT.

This clone came up once. The chain joins TRBV10-1 to TRBJ1-3; D uncertain. CDR3 size: 15 residues. The V end was cut by 6 bases, the J end by 0 bases, with 12 bases between. In germline, CDR1 is WNHNN, CDR2 SYGVQD (reference sequence). For the CDR3, the DNA is TGCGCCAGCAGCCGCTCCTTGGACTCTGGAAACACCATATATTTT. Translated: CASSRSLDSGNTIYF.

The rearrangement joins TRBV11-2 to TRBJ1-2; 7 bases line up with TRBD1. Germline-derived CDR1 and CDR2 are SGHAT and FQNNGV. V trimming: 8 bases; J trimming: 6 bases; junction bases outside the gene matches: 3. CDR3 size: 11 residues. The DNA for the CDR3 is TGTGCCAGCTACGGACAGGATGGCTACACCTTC. Translated: CASYGQDGYTF. Looking up the rest from reference TRBV11-2 and TRBJ1-2 gives the full variable domain: EAGVAQSPRYKIIEKRQSVAFWCNPISGHATLYWYQQILGQGPKLLIQFQNNGVVDDSQLPKDRFSAERLKGVDSTLKIQPAKLEDSAVYLCASYGQDGYTFGSGTRLTVV.

This chain uses TRBV7-9 with TRBJ2-7; 7 bases map to TRBD1. Germline V gives CDR1 SEHNR, CDR2 FQNEAQ (reference sequence). The CDR3 contains 15 residues. J was trimmed by 0 bases and V by 0 bases; bases with no gene match: 2. The CDR3 DNA is TGTGCCAGCAGCTTAGCCGGGACAGACTCCTACGAGCAGTACTTC. Protein product: CASSLAGTDSYEQYF. The entire variable domain, with the rest obtained from reference TRBV7-9 and TRBJ2-7, is as follows: DTGVSQNPRHKITKRGQNVTFRCDPISEHNRLYWYRQTLGQGPEFLTYFQNEAQLEKSRLLSDRFSAERPKGSFSTLEIQRTEQGDSAMYLCASSLAGTDSYEQYFGPGTRLTVT.

The chain has TRBV28 and TRBJ2-7, with D hard to call. This CDR3 is built from 12 residues. The V and J ends lost 7 bases and 3 bases respectively, with 10 bases between them. The germline V gene encodes CDR1 MDHEN and CDR2 SYDVKM. The CDR3 bases are TGTGCCAGCATAGGGTCGGACTACGAGCAGTACTTC. Protein sequence: CASIGSDYEQYF. Looking up the rest from reference TRBV28 and TRBJ2-7 gives the full variable domain: DVKVTQSSRYLVKRTGEKVFLECVQDMDHENMFWYRQDPGLGLRLIYFSYDVKMKEKGDIPEGYSVSREKKERFSLILESASTNQTSMYLCASIGSDYEQYFGPGTRLTVT.

The rearrangement uses TRBV6-5 and TRBJ2-3, with D possibly matching TRBD2 (6 bases). V was trimmed by 4 bases and J by 12 bases, leaving 14 bases between them. This CDR3 contains 12 residues. Germline V gene sequence: CDR1 MNHEY, CDR2 SVGAGI. CDR3 coding DNA: TGTGCCAGCAGTTCAACCCGGGACTCCCAGTATTTT. It codes for CASSSTRDSQYF.